The TCR beta chain under discussion was sequenced for a study of blood T cell repertoires in COVID-19 (dated by TCRdb to the early 2020s). Describing the broader study: Samples from collaborators originated in the United States, Italy and Spain and spanned both the acute and convalescent phases of COVID-19. The material from the prospective study consisted of cDNA or gDNA derived from T cells, B-cell-depleted T cells, or PBMCs. HLA class I and class II types, where available, came from metadata supplied by the sample provider rather than from assay-based typing. Nearly every sample came with metadata listing a de-identified subject ID, COVID-19 status, age in years and sex. Subjects who had been exposed to COVID-19, were actively infected with it, or had recovered from it provided the deeply sampled blood TCRbeta repertoires that made up the dataset. The repertoires were released in a freely available public database intended as a resource for research on the immune response to SARS-CoV-2. Samples were obtained from the ongoing ImmuneRACE study (first 160 participants) and from 1,254 subjects provided by 6 global collaborators.

Whole blood was collected in K2EDTA tubes by collaborating institutions according to the institutions' own protocols. For TCRbeta analysis, collaborators shipped samples in one of three forms: frozen whole blood, isolated PBMCs, or DNA extracted from either of those sample types. Results and caveats for the whole study, not just this receptor: The quantity of clinical and demographic metadata differed by source and by participant and was supplied without curation.

As concerns this clone: Its antigen remains undetermined. Base qualities are not recorded, but no much larger clone differs from it by a single base.

TCRbeta CDR3 regions were amplified from genomic DNA by means of the immunoSEQ Assay, a bias-controlled multiplex PCR. For the original study's pipeline: The number of nucleated cells in each sample was estimated by amplification of reference gene primers within the assay. To quantify the absolute abundance of each unique TCRbeta CDR3 rearrangement, sequence reads were collapsed and filtered. For each sample, productive Simpson clonality was calculated as the square root of Simpson's diversity index over productive rearrangements. TCRdb provides this immuneACCESS table in a form limited to in-frame rearrangements. Some clones are lacking; in checked studies, under half of them reflect an unresolved V gene, and why the rest are absent is not known. V, J and clone size reflect that table, while D and trimming were determined from the DNA. Present in this sample are fewer than 400,000 clones, more than 75% of which were seen just once. 2.5% to 3.5% of the sample lies in the top ten.

The origin of this receptor is a human donor in a cohort sampled during active COVID-19. The sample consisted of peripheral blood.

The bases are TGTGCCAGCAGCCTAGGGGGGGGCGGCACCGGGGAGCTGTTTTTT. The translation is CASSLGGGGTGELFF. Recombination connected TRBV7-3 to TRBJ2-2, with TRBD2 tentatively as D gene (7 bases match). There are 15 amino acids in the CDR3, from cysteine to phenylalanine inclusive. The entry retains the CDR3 DNA only, 45 bases that are in frame from base 1. The trim is 5 bases for V and 4 bases for J, with a gap of 14 bases between the germline ends. Sequences SGHTA (CDR1) and FQGTGA (CDR2) are obtained from the germline V gene.